The 28 T cell receptor beta chains reported below all come from one sample, sequenced in a study of T cell responses to AZD1222 COVID-19 vaccine. TCRdb keeps only in-frame clones here, not all; method: immunoSEQ multiplex PCR. The data contain roughly 100,000 clones, 90% of them singletons. Sequences were derived from peripheral blood, sampled 28 days after the second AZD1222 dose. The receptors stem from an adult who received the AZD1222 COVID-19 vaccine.

Here the CDR3 reads CASASTGQGHEQFF. CDR3 coding DNA: TGTGCCAGCGCTTCGACGGGCCAGGGCCATGAGCAGTTCTTC. This chain connects TRBV28 to TRBJ2-1, with D possibly TRBD1 on 5 matching bases. The germline V gene encodes CDR1 MDHEN and CDR2 SYDVKM. V lost 8 bases and J 8 bases, leaving 19 bases between the germline ends. There are 14 residues in the CDR3.

The chain employs TRBV6-5 and TRBJ2-5; maybe TRBD1 (5 bases). Trimming cost V 7 bases and J 4 bases, with 16 bases left between them. Germline assignment: CDR1 MNHEY and CDR2 SVGAGI. The length of the CDR3 is 14 residues. CDR3 nucleotides: TGTGCCAGCACCCCCCCAGGGTCGGGAGAGACCCAGTACTTC. Translation: CASTPPGSGETQYF.

This clone occurred a few times. The CDR3 DNA sequence: TGTGCCAGCAGCCTAACGTACGACACTGAAGCTTTCTTT. Protein: CASSLTYDTEAFF. V gene TRBV3-1 (or the pseudogene TRBV3-2) combines with J gene TRBJ1-1; the D is unclear. V was trimmed by 4 bases and J by 3 bases, leaving 9 bases between them. The CDR3 totals 13 residues. Germline loops: CDR1 LGHDT, CDR2 YNNKEL (reference sequence).

This CDR3 is CASSLGPSSYEQYF. CDR3 in DNA: TGTGCCAGCAGCTTAGGGCCTTCCTCCTACGAGCAGTACTTC. V is TRBV7-2 and J is TRBJ2-7; D remains unclear. Between the trimmed V and J ends, which lost 1 base and 0 bases, there was a span of 7 bases. CDR1 is SGHTA and CDR2 is FQGNSA in the germline V gene. The CDR3 spans 14 residues.

The chain is built from TRBV7-2 and TRBJ1-1; D call uncertain. V lost 2 bases and J lost 1, with 5 bases in between. In germline, CDR1 is SGHTA, CDR2 FQGNSA. The CDR3 runs to 13 residues. The CDR3 loop is CASSLRENTEAFF. The CDR3 bases are TGTGCCAGCAGCTTAAGGGAGAACACTGAAGCTTTCTTT.

J is TRBJ1-2 and V is TRBV21-1; the table's D gene call, TRBD1, was not cross checked with the DNA. TRBV21-1 constitutes a pseudogene. The CDR3 loop spans 18 amino acids. The CDR3: CASRGWFRVEWTTYGYTF. The CDR3 DNA reads TGTGCCAGCAGGGGGTGGTTTAGGGTCGAATGGACAACCTATGGCTACACCTTC.

V and J are TRBV30 and TRBJ1-1, with a weak D call TRBD1 (5 bases). Germline V gives CDR1 GTSNPN, CDR2 SVGIG (reference sequence). Trimming left V 3 bases short and J 5 bases short, with 13 bases between. This CDR3 is 13 amino acids long. In nucleotides, the CDR3 is TGTGCCTGGAGCCGGGGGGAGTCGACTGAAGCTTTCTTT. Translation: CAWSRGESTEAFF.

CDR3 nucleotides: TGTGCCAGCAGTTCCGGACAGATATACAATGAGCAGTTCTTC. It specifies CASSSGQIYNEQFF. The V and J genes are TRBV9 and TRBJ2-1; D perhaps matches TRBD1 (6 bases). V dropped 5 bases and J dropped 4 bases, with 13 bases sitting between them. CDR3 size: 14 residues. Germline lookup yields CDR1 SGDLS and CDR2 YYNGEE. Variable domain in full (rest from reference TRBV9 and TRBJ2-1): DSGVTQTPKHLITATGQRVTLRCSPRSGDLSVYWYQQSLDQGLQFLIQYYNGEERAKGNILERFSAQQFPDLHSELNLSSLELGDSALYFCASSSGQIYNEQFFGPGTRLTVL.

V is TRBV7-2 and J is TRBJ2-5; 9 bases agree with TRBD1. V shed 5 bases, J shed 2 bases, and the junction held 12 bases outside the gene matches. This CDR3 has 17 amino acids. Per the germline V gene, CDR1 is SGHTA and CDR2 is FQGNSA. CDR3 sequence: CASSRGTGSYYQETQYF. DNA for the CDR3: TGTGCCAGCAGCAGAGGGACAGGGTCGTACTATCAAGAGACCCAGTACTTC.

This clone was observed a few times. The chain employs TRBV19 and TRBJ1-2; the D is unclear. Germline loops: CDR1 LNHDA, CDR2 SQIVND (reference sequence). CDR3 length: 12 residues. Trimming removed 1 base from V and 6 bases from J, with 6 bases in between. Here the CDR3 reads CASSIVPNGYTF. The CDR3, as DNA: TGTGCCAGTAGTATAGTACCAAATGGCTACACCTTC.

Details on this clone: One end of the junction is discordant with germline, which a read error may explain. J is TRBJ2-7 and V is TRBV5-1; the D gene is possibly TRBD1 (5 bases). The CDR3 length is 12 residues. Germline V lookup: CDR1 SGHRS, CDR2 YFSETQ. The CDR3 coding sequence is TGCGCCAGCAGCTTGTTTCAGGACACGCTTTTTTTC. Its translation is CASSLFQDTLFF.

The V gene is TRBV7-3, the J gene TRBJ2-1; D is unclear. CDR1 and CDR2 from the germline V gene are SGHTA and FQGTGA. The CDR3 contains 15 residues. The V gene lost 5 bases and the J gene lost 0 bases, with 11 bases spanning the gap. For the CDR3, the DNA is TGTGCCAGCAGCACATTCACGAGCTCCTACAATGAGCAGTTCTTC. Protein sequence: CASSTFTSSYNEQFF.

The gene calls are TRBV7-2 and TRBJ1-4; D call uncertain. V was clipped by 1 base and J by 8 bases, with 8 bases between them. The CDR3 has 13 amino acids. Germline V gives CDR1 SGHTA, CDR2 FQGNSA. CDR3 amino acids: CASSLVGREKLFF. CDR3 DNA: TGTGCCAGCAGCTTAGTGGGGAGGGAAAAACTGTTTTTT.

The CDR3 region has the DNA TGTGCCAGCGGCGGGCGGACCGGGGAGCTGTTTTTT. Encoded protein: CASGGRTGELFF. This chain uses TRBV12-3 or TRBV12-4 with TRBJ2-2, with a weak D call TRBD2 (5 bases). The CDR3 extends over 12 amino acids. V was shortened by 8 bases and J by 5 bases, with 9 bases between the two germline ends.

The J gene is TRBJ1-1, the V gene TRBV14; a weak D match, TRBD1 (6 bases). From germline, CDR1 is SGHDN and CDR2 FVKESK. Trimming took off 0 bases at V and 10 bases at J, with 24 bases between the two ends. The CDR3 runs 17 residues. For the CDR3, the DNA is TGTGCCAGCAGCCAAGACGGCAGGGGCCTTAACACTGAAGGAGCTTTCTTT. This codes for CASSQDGRGLNTEGAFF.

A remark on this clone: This sample also contains other DNA sequences that code for the same CDR3. The chain couples TRBV5-1 to TRBJ2-2; D unresolved. V was pared by 0 bases and J by 1 base, with 4 bases between. Germline loops: CDR1 SGHRS, CDR2 YFSETQ. There are 14 residues in the CDR3. In nucleotides, the CDR3 is TGCGCCAGCAGCTTGGGGCAGAACACCGGGGAGCTGTTTTTT. It encodes CASSLGQNTGELFF.

Concerning this clone itself: This same CDR3 is encoded by further DNA sequences in the sample. This chain joins TRBV5-1 and TRBJ1-5; unclear D gene. The germline V gene has CDR1 SGHRS and CDR2 YFSETQ. The V end lost 2 bases, the J end lost 2 bases, and 11 bases lay between the germline ends. The CDR3 totals 15 residues. As DNA, the CDR3 is TGCGCCAGCAGCTTAGAGGGAGTGGGCAATCAGCCCCAGCATTTT. It codes for CASSLEGVGNQPQHF.

This chain uses TRBV30 with TRBJ2-3, with D possibly TRBD1 on 5 matching bases. The CDR3 contains 13 residues. V shed 5 bases and J shed 2 bases, with 11 bases lying between them. Germline V gene lookup returns CDR1 GTSNPN and CDR2 SVGIG (reference sequence). In DNA form, the CDR3 reads TGTGCCTGGGGTCAGGGCAACACAGATACGCAGTATTTT. As protein: CAWGQGNTDTQYF.

The CDR3 loop reads CASTYGYLNTEAFF. CDR3 coding DNA: TGCGCCAGCACCTACGGGTATCTGAACACTGAAGCTTTCTTT. The J gene is TRBJ1-1, the V gene TRBV5-1; D is unclear. V lost 6 bases and J lost 0, with 12 bases in between. The length of the CDR3 is 14 residues. Germline V gives CDR1 SGHRS, CDR2 YFSETQ.

The chain couples TRBV6-5 to TRBJ1-2; TRBD1 is a possible D gene (6 bases). CDR1 is MNHEY and CDR2 is SVGAGI in the germline V gene. The CDR3 has 13 amino acids. The ends were cut back, 5 bases at V and 6 bases at J, with 13 bases in the middle. CDR3 loop: CASSNTGSDGYTF. Here the CDR3 DNA reads TGTGCCAGCAGTAATACAGGGTCAGATGGCTACACCTTC.

This chain connects TRBV27 to TRBJ2-2; a possible D gene is TRBD2 (6 bases). This CDR3 is built from 15 residues. V lost 1 base, J lost 3 bases, and 9 bases lay in between. Germline CDR1 reads MNHEY; CDR2 reads SMNVEV (reference sequence). CDR3 region: CASSLLAGYTGELFF. In DNA, the CDR3 is TGTGCCAGCAGTTTATTGGCGGGGTACACCGGGGAGCTGTTTTTT.

This sequence joins TRBV5-1 and TRBJ2-2; D is ambiguous. The CDR3 loop spans 13 amino acids. V gave up 0 bases and J gave up 4 bases, with 4 bases separating them. Germline-derived CDR1 and CDR2 are SGHRS and YFSETQ. In DNA form, the CDR3 reads TGCGCCAGCAGCTTGGATGGCACCGGGGAGCTGTTTTTT. It codes for CASSLDGTGELFF.

The table lists this clone with a count of one. V and J are TRBV15 and TRBJ1-5; D remains unclear. Between the trimmed V and J ends, which lost 1 base and 0 bases, there was a span of 1 base. Germline-derived CDR1 and CDR2 are LNHNV and YYDKDF (reference sequence). The CDR3 has 13 residues. In DNA form, the CDR3 reads TGTGCCACCAGCAGAGTTAGCAATCAGCCCCAGCATTTT. Encoded protein: CATSRVSNQPQHF.

This chain connects TRBV6-5 to TRBJ2-1; D may match TRBD1 or TRBD2 (5 bases each). V was pared by 4 bases and J by 4 bases, with 17 bases between. This CDR3 is built from 16 residues. Germline V gene sequence: CDR1 MNHEY, CDR2 SVGAGI. The chain's CDR3 is CASSSPRDGPYNEQFF. The CDR3 DNA is TGTGCCAGCAGTTCCCCCCGGGACGGCCCTTACAATGAGCAGTTCTTC.

This clone appeared once. J is TRBJ1-4 and V is TRBV2, with D perhaps matching TRBD1 (5 bases). The CDR3 runs to 14 residues. CDR1 and CDR2 (germline): SNHLY, FYNNEI. Between the trimmed V and J ends, which lost 6 bases and 8 bases, there was a span of 16 bases. CDR3 region: CASRRLQVDEKLFF. For the CDR3, the DNA is TGTGCCAGCAGACGGCTACAGGTTGACGAAAAACTGTTTTTT.

The chain couples TRBV2 to TRBJ1-6, with D maybe TRBD1 (6 bases). This CDR3 spans 15 amino acids. Trimming shortened V by 7 bases and J by 10 bases, and 20 bases separated the two germline ends. Per the germline V gene, CDR1 is SNHLY and CDR2 is FYNNEI. The CDR3 nucleotides read TGTGCCAGCATCCCCATCGATAACAGGGCCTCACCCCTCCACTTT. It encodes CASIPIDNRASPLHF.

The chain employs TRBV5-1 and TRBJ1-4, with D possibly TRBD1 on 5 matching bases. This CDR3 has 13 amino acids. Germline CDR1 and CDR2: SGHRS and YFSETQ. V was clipped by 10 bases and J by 5 bases, with 15 bases between them. The CDR3 DNA reads TGCGCCTCCAGGGATCTACCGAATGAAAAACTGTTTTTT. This encodes CASRDLPNEKLFF.

The chain couples TRBV11-3 to TRBJ1-6; D gene ambiguous. V was cut by 1 base and J by 7 bases, with 5 bases left in between. Germline V gene sequence: CDR1 SGHNT, CDR2 YENEEA. CDR3 length: 13 amino acids. Here the CDR3 reads CASSLASNSPLHF. The CDR3 region has the DNA TGTGCCAGCAGCTTAGCGTCAAATTCACCCCTCCACTTT.